This entry lists 8 T cell receptor beta chains sequenced from one sample in a study of blood T cell repertoires in COVID-19. Measured with immunoSEQ multiplex PCR; TCRdb has only the in-frame clones, and not every one. This table holds about 290,000 clones, roughly 80% found once. Sequencing was performed on peripheral blood. These TCRs come from a woman in her forties or fifties with active or convalescent COVID-19.

This rearrangement joins TRBV2 to TRBJ2-5, with 9 bases matching TRBD2. CDR3 length: 14 amino acids. Germline V gene lookup returns CDR1 SNHLY and CDR2 FYNNEI. Losses at the gene ends were 4 bases for V and 5 bases for J; bases not matched to a gene: 5. CDR3 sequence (DNA): TGTGCCAGCAGTGGTAGCGGGAGTGGTGAGACCCAGTACTTC. Protein product: CASSGSGSGETQYF. The full variable domain, with the rest looked up from reference TRBV2 and TRBJ2-5, is EPEVTQTPSHQVTQMGQEVILRCVPISNHLYFYWYRQILGQKVEFLVSFYNNEISEKSEIFDDQFSVERPDGSNFTLKIRSTKLEDSAMYFCASSGSGSGETQYFGPGTRLLVL.

This clone was seen more than once but under ten times. V gene TRBV4-2 combines with J gene TRBJ1-5, with 9 bases identical to TRBD1. The CDR3 length is 17 residues. Germline V gives CDR1 LGHNA, CDR2 YNFKEQ. V gave up 1 base and J gave up 0 bases; unmatched junction bases: 4. Written as DNA, the CDR3 is TGTGCCAGCAGCCAAGGGACAGGGGTATATAGCAATCAGCCCCAGCATTTT. Protein product: CASSQGTGVYSNQPQHF.

This clone was recorded once. The chain links TRBV2 to TRBJ2-3; tentatively, D is TRBD2 (5 bases). The CDR3 covers 15 residues. CDR1 and CDR2 from the germline V gene are SNHLY and FYNNEI. Between the trimmed V and J ends, which lost 8 bases and 6 bases, there was a span of 21 bases. Here the CDR3 reads CASESVGMKRDTQYF. The CDR3 DNA follows: TGTGCCAGCGAATCTGTCGGGATGAAACGGGATACGCAGTATTTT.

This clone has just one count. The chain is built from TRBV27 and TRBJ1-2; D is unresolved. Germline assignment: CDR1 MNHEY and CDR2 SMNVEV (reference sequence). Trimming cost V 5 bases and J 9 bases, with 16 bases left between them. The CDR3 runs 13 residues. The CDR3, as DNA: TGTGCCAGCAGTCGGGTTGGGGAGGTGCGCTACACCTTC. It specifies CASSRVGEVRYTF.

This chain links TRBV30 with TRBJ2-3; a weak D match, TRBD2 (5 bases). With 2 bases removed from V and 3 bases from J, the gap between germline ends came to 9 bases. The V gene's germline CDR1 is GTSNPN and CDR2 SVGIG (reference sequence). The CDR3 consists of 13 residues. The CDR3 is CAWSTLGTDTQYF. The CDR3 bases are TGTGCCTGGAGTACACTAGGAACAGATACGCAGTATTTT.

The chain is built from TRBV7-9 and TRBJ1-6; possibly TRBD1 for D (5 bases). The CDR3 totals 15 residues. Germline CDR1 SEHNR, CDR2 FQNEAQ (reference sequence). Trimming took off 5 bases at V and 7 bases at J, with 15 bases between the two ends. The CDR3 region is CASSTAGTLNSPLHF. The DNA for the CDR3 is TGTGCCAGCAGCACGGCCGGGACTCTCAATTCACCCCTCCACTTT.

The V and J genes are TRBV12-3 or TRBV12-4 and TRBJ1-6; TRBD1 might be the D (5 bases). The V end was cut by 5 bases, the J end by 14 bases, with 16 bases between. CDR3 length: 13 amino acids. Here the CDR3 reads CASSVDRSLTLHF. The CDR3 bases are TGTGCCAGCAGTGTCGACAGAAGTTTAACCCTCCACTTT.

The chain recombines TRBV25-1 with TRBJ2-5, with D possibly matching TRBD1 (6 bases). The CDR3 runs to 14 residues. Germline lookup yields CDR1 MGHDK and CDR2 SYGVNS. V shed 2 bases and J shed 1 base, with 8 bases lying between them. As DNA, the CDR3 is TGTGCCAGCAGTGAACAGGGGACCCAAGAGACCCAGTACTTC. Its protein is CASSEQGTQETQYF.